The clone carrying this T cell receptor beta chain came up a few times. Its antigen is unidentified. A sample-barcoded 5' primer and a J-beta primer mix were used in a second PCR of about 7 to 12 cycles. Through a template-switch adaptor with 12 random nucleotides, each cDNA molecule received a tag. MiXCR, run by TCRdb on the 5' RACE reads, gives a single entry per CDR3 protein. This table holds about 970,000 distinct CDR3 sequences, about 51% found once. The sample is drawn from a study of blood T cells in healthy people across ages. Study outcomes and limitations: With naive T cell percentage, TCR beta diversity showed a strong correlation. The study lacked donor CMV status, which possibly confounded expanded clonotype changes. Versus aged donors, long-lived donors had higher diversity and more naive CD4+ cells.

The V segment lost 5 bases and the J segment 3 bases; nucleotides outside the gene matches: 5. The CDR3 has 15 residues. The germline gives CDR1 SEHNR, CDR2 FQNEAQ (reference sequence). The sequence came from a woman aged 55-75 years in good health. The rearrangement uses TRBV7-9 and TRBJ2-2; 8 bases map to TRBD2. Material for sequencing was blood. CDR3 nucleotide sequence: TGTGCCAGCAGCACCTACGGGGGGGACACCGGGGAGCTGTTTTTT. It specifies CASSTYGGDTGELFF.